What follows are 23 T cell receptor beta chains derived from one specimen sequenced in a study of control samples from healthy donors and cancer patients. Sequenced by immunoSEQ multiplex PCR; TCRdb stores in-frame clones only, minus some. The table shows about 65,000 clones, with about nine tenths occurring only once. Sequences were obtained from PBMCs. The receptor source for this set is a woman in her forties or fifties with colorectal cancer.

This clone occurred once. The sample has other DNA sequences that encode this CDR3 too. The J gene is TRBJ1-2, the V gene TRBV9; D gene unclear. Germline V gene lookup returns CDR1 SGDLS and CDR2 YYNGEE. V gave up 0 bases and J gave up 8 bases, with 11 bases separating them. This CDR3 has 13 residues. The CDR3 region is CASSVEGYRGYTF. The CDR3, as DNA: TGTGCCAGCAGCGTAGAGGGATATCGAGGCTACACCTTC.

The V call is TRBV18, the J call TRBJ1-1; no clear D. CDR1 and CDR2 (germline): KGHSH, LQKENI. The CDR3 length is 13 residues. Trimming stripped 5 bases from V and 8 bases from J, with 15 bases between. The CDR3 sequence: CASSESTTQEAFF. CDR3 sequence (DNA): TGTGCCAGCTCAGAGTCGACGACCCAAGAAGCTTTCTTT. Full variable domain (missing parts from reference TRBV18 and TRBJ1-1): NAGVMQNPRHLVRRRGQEARLRCSPMKGHSHVYWYRQLPEEGLKFMVYLQKENIIDESGMPKERFSAEFPKEGPSILRIQQVVRGDSAAYFCASSESTTQEAFFGQGTRLTVV.

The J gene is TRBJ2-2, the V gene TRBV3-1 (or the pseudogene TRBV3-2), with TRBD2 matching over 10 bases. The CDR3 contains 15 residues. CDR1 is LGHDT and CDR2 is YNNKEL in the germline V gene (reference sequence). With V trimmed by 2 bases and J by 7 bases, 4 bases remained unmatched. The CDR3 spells CASSQRLAGGGELFF. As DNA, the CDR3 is TGTGCCAGCAGCCAAAGATTAGCGGGAGGCGGGGAGCTGTTTTTT.

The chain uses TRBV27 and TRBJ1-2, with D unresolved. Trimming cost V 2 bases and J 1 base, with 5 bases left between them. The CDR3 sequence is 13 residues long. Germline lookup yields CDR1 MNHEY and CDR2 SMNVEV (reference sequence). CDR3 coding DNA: TGTGCCAGCAGTTTAAACCTTAACTATGGCTACACCTTC. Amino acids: CASSLNLNYGYTF.

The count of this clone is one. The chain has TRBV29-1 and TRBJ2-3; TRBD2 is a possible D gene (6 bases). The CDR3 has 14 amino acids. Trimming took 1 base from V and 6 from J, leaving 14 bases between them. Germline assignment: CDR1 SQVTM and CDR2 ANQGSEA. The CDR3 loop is CSVEVGPGRDTQYF. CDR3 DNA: TGCAGCGTTGAAGTTGGCCCGGGGAGGGATACGCAGTATTTT.

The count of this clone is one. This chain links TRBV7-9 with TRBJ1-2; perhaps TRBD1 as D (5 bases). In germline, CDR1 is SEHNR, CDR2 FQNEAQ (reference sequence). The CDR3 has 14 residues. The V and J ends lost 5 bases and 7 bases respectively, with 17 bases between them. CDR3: CASSPKGTVFGYTF. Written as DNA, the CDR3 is TGTGCCAGCAGCCCCAAGGGGACCGTGTTTGGCTACACCTTC. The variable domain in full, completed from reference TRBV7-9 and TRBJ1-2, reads DTGVSQNPRHKITKRGQNVTFRCDPISEHNRLYWYRQTLGQGPEFLTYFQNEAQLEKSRLLSDRFSAERPKGSFSTLEIQRTEQGDSAMYLCASSPKGTVFGYTFGSGTRLTVV.

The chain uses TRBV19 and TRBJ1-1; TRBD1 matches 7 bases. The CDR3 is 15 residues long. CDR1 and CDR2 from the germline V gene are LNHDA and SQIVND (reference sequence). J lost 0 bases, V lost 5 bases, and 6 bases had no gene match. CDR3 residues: CASSEAGQLNTEAFF. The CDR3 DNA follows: TGTGCCAGTAGTGAGGCGGGACAGCTGAACACTGAAGCTTTCTTT.

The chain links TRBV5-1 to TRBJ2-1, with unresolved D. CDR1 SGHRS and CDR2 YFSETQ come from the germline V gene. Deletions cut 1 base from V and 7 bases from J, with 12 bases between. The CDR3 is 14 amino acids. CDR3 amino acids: CASSLMSGVNEQFF. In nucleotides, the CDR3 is TGCGCCAGCAGCTTGATGTCTGGAGTTAATGAGCAGTTCTTC.

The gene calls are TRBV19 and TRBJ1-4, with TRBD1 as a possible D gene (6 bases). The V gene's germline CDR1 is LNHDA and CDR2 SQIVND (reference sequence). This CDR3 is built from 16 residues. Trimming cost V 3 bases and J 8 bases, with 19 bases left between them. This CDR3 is CASSILGQKNREKLFF. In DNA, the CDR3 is TGTGCCAGTAGTATCCTCGGACAGAAAAATAGGGAAAAACTGTTTTTT.

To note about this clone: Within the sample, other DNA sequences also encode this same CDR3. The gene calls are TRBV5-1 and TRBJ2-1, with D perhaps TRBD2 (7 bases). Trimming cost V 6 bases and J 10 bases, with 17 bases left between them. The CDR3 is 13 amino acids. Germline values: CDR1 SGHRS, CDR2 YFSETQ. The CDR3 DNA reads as TGCGCCAGCATGGGAGCGGAGGGGGGGGAGCAGTTCTTC. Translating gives CASMGAEGGEQFF.

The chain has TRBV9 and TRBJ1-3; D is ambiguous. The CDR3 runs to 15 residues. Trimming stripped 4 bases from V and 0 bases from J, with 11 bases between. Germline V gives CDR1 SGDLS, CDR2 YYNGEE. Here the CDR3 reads CASSPDPSSGNTIYF. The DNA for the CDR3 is TGTGCCAGCAGCCCCGATCCCAGCTCTGGAAACACCATATATTTT.

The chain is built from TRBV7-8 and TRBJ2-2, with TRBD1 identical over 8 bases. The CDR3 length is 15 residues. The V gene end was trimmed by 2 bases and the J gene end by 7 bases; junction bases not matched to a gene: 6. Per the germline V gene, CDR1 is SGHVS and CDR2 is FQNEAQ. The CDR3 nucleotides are TGTGCCAGCAGCTTACCAGGGGGCATGGACGGGGAGCTGTTTTTT. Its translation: CASSLPGGMDGELFF.

Here the CDR3 DNA reads TGTGCCAGCTCCCGGCCCCCCAGGGCCGAGCAGTACTTC. Translation: CASSRPPRAEQYF. The chain recombines TRBV6-6 with TRBJ2-7; D might be TRBD1 (5 bases). This CDR3 contains 13 residues. The V end lost 8 bases, the J end lost 6 bases, and 17 bases lay between the germline ends. Per the germline V gene, CDR1 is MNHNY and CDR2 is SVGAGI (reference sequence).

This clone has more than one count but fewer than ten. The CDR3 sequence is CASSPGPWQGAIYEQYF. The CDR3 nucleotides are TGTGCCAGCTCACCAGGCCCGTGGCAGGGGGCGATCTACGAGCAGTACTTC. The chain links TRBV18 to TRBJ2-7; TRBD1 matches at 8 bases. There are 17 residues in the CDR3. V trimming: 2 bases; J trimming: 3 bases; junction bases outside the gene matches: 12. Germline V CDR1 and CDR2: KGHSH, LQKENI.

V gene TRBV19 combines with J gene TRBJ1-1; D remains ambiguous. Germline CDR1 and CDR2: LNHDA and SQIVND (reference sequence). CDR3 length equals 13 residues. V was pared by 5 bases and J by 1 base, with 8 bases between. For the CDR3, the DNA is TGTGCCAGTAGTTGGTCTTCGAACACTGAAGCTTTCTTT. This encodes CASSWSSNTEAFF. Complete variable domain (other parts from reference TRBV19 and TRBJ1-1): DGGITQSPKYLFRKEGQNVTLSCEQNLNHDAMYWYRQDPGQGLRLIYYSQIVNDFQKGDIAEGYSVSREKKESFPLTVTSAQKNPTAFYLCASSWSSNTEAFFGQGTRLTVV.

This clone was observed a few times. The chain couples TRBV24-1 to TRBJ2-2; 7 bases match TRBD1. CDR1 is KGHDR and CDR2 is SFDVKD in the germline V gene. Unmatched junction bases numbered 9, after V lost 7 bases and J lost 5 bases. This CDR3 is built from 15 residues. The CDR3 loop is CATSDPGQATGELFF. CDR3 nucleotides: TGTGCCACCAGCGACCCTGGACAGGCAACCGGGGAGCTGTTTTTT.

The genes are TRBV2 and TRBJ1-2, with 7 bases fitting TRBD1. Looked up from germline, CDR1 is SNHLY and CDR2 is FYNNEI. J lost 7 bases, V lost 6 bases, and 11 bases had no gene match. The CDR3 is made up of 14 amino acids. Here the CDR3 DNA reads TGTGCCAGCAGCTTGACAGGGTCACGATCTGGCTACACCTTC. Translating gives CASSLTGSRSGYTF.

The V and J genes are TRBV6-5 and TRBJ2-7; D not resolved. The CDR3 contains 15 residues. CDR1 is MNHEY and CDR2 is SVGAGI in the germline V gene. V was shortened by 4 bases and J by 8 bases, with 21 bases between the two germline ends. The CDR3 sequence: CASSSPTRLSEKQYF. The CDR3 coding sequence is TGTGCCAGCAGTTCCCCGACTCGCTTATCTGAGAAGCAGTACTTC.

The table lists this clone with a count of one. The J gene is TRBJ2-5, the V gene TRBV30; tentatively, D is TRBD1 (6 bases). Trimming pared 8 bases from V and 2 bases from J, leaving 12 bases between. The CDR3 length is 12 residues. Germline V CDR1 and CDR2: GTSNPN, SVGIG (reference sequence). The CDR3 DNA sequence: TGTGCCACAGGGCCCTGGCAAGAGACCCAGTACTTC. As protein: CATGPWQETQYF.

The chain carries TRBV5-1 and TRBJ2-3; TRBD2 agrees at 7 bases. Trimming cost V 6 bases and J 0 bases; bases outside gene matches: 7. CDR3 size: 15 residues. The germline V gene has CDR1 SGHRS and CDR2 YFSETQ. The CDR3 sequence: CASTLGGTSTDTQYF. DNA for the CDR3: TGCGCCAGCACCCTGGGGGGGACTAGCACAGATACGCAGTATTTT.

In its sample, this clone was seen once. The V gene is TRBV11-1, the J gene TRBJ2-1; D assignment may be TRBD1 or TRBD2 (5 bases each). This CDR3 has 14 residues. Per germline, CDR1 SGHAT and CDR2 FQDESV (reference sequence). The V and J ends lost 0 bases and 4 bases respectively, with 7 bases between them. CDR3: CASSLAGRYNEQFF. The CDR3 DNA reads TGTGCCAGCAGCTTAGCGGGACGGTACAATGAGCAGTTCTTC.

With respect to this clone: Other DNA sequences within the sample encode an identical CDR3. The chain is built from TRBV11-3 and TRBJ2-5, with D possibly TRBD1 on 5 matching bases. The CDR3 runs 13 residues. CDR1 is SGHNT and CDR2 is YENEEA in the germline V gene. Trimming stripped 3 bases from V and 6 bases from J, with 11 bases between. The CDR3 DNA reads TGTGCCAGCAGCTTTAGGGGTGGGCAGACCCAGTACTTC. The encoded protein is CASSFRGGQTQYF.

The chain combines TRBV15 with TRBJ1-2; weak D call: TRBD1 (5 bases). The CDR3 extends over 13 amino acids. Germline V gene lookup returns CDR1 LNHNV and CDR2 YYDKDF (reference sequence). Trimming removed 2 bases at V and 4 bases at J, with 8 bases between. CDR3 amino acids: CATSRQGPYGYTF. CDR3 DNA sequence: TGTGCCACCAGCAGACAGGGCCCCTATGGCTACACCTTC.